Below are 2 T cell receptor beta chains sequenced from a single sample in a study of T cells in Graves' hyperthyroidism and ophthalmopathy. Researchers took RNA transcripts and amplified the TCR beta CDR3 regions from them. When the TCR CDR3 underwent first-round RT-PCR, the HTBI primer set was used. Each CDR3 protein gets one entry after TCRdb re-called the multiplex PCR reads with MiXCR. Of almost 600,000 distinct CDR3 sequences in the sample, approximately 15% were seen once. The sample was blood. Receptor source: a woman aged 30 to 39 with Graves' hyperthyroidism that later progressed to Graves' ophthalmopathy.

In its sample, this clonotype was seen many times. As DNA, the CDR3 is TGTGCCAGCAGCTGGGGGACTAGCGGGAGTATAGATACGCAGTATTTT. Protein sequence: CASSWGTSGSIDTQYF. The chain has TRBV7-2 and TRBJ2-3; 14 bases align to TRBD2. The CDR3 length is 16 residues. The ends lost 4 bases at V and 5 bases at J; junction bases unmatched: 5. Germline V CDR1 and CDR2: SGHTA, FQGNSA.

This clonotype was detected ten times or more. This chain's CDR3 is CASSKTGHTEAFF. The CDR3 coding sequence is TGTGCCAGCAGTAAGACGGGCCACACTGAAGCTTTCTTT. This chain joins TRBV7-2 and TRBJ1-1; no definite D call. V was cut by 6 bases and J by 3 bases, with 11 bases left in between. CDR3 length: 13 amino acids. Germline V gene sequence: CDR1 SGHTA, CDR2 FQGNSA.